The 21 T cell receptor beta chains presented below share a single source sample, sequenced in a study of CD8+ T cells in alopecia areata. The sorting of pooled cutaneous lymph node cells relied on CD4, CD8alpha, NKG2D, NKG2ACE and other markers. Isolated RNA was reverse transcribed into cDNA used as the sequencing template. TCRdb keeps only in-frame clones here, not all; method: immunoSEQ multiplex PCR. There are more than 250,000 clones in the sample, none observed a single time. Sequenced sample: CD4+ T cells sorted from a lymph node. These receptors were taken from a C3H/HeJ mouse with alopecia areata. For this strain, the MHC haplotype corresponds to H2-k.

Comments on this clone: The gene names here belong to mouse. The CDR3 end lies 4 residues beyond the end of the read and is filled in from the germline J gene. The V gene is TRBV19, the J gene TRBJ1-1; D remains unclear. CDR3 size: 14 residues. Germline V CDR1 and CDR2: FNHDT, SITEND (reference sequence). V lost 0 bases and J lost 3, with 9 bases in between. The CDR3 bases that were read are TGTGCCAGCAGTATAGCCAGCGCGGACACA. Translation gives CASSIASADT. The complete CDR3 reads CASSIASADTEVFF. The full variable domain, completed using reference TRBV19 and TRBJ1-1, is GGIITQTPKFLIGQEGQKLTLKCQQNFNHDTMYWYRQDSGKGLRLIYYSITENDLQKGDLSEGYDASREKKSSFSLTVTSAQKNEMAVFLCASSIASADTEVFFGKGTRLTVV.

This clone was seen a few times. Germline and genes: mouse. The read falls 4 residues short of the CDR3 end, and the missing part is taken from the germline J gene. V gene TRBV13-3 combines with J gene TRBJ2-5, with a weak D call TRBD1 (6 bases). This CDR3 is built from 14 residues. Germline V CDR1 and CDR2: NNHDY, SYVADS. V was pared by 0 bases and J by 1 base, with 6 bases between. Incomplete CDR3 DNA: TGTGCCAGCAGTGATGGGACAGACCAAGAC. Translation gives CASSDGTDQD. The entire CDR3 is CASSDGTDQDTQYF.

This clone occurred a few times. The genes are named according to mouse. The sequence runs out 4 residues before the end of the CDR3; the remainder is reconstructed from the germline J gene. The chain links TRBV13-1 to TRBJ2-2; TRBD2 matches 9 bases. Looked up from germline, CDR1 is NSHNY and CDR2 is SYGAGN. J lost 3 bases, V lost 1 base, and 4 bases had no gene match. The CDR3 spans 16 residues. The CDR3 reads CASSDLGGAHTGQLYF. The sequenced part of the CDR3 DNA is TGTGCCAGCAGTGATCTGGGGGGGGCCCACACCGGG.

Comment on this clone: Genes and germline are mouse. The part of the CDR3 DNA that was read is TGTGCCAGCAGTATGGGACAAATCTAT. Encoded protein: CASSMGQIY. The whole CDR3 protein reads CASSMGQIYEQYF. The chain links TRBV19 to TRBJ2-7, with D possibly being TRBD1 (6 bases). The read comes to an end 4 residues before the CDR3 does, leaving the germline J gene to fill in the end. V lost 2 bases and J 3 bases, leaving 9 bases between the germline ends. CDR1 is FNHDT, CDR2 SITEND, per germline (reference sequence). The CDR3 has 13 amino acids.

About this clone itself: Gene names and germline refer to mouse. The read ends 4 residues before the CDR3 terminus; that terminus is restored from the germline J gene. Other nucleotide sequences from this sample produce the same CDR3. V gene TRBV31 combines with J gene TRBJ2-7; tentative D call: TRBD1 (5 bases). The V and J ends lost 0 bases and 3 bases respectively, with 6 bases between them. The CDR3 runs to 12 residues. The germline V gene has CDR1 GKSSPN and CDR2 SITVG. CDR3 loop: CAWSLDNYEQYF. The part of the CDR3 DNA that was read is TGTGCCTGGAGTCTGGACAACTAT.

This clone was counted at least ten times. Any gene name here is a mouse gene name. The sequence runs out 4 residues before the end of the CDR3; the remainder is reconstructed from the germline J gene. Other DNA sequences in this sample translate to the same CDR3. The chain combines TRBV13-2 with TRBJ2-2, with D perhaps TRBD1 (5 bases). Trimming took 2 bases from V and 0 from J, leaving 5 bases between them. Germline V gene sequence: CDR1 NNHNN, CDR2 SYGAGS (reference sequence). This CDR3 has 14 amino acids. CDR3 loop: CASGETANTGQLYF. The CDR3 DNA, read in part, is TGTGCCAGCGGTGAGACAGCAAACACCGGG.

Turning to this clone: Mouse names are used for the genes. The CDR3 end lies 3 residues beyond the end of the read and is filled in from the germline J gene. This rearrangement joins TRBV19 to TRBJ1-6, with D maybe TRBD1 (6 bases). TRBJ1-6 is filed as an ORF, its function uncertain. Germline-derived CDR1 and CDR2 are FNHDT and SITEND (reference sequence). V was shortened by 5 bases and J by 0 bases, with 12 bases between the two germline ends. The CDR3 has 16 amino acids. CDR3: CASSRGTSSYNSPLYF. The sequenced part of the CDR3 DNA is TGTGCCAGCAGCCGCGGGACATCTTCCTATAATTCGCCC.

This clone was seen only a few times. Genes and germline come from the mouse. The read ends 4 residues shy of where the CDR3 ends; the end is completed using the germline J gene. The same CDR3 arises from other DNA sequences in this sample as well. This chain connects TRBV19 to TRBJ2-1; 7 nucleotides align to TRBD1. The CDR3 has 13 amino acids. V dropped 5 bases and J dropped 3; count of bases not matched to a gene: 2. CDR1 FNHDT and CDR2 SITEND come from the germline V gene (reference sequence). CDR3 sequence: CASSGTVYAEQFF. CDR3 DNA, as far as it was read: TGTGCCAGCAGCGGGACAGTCTATGCT.

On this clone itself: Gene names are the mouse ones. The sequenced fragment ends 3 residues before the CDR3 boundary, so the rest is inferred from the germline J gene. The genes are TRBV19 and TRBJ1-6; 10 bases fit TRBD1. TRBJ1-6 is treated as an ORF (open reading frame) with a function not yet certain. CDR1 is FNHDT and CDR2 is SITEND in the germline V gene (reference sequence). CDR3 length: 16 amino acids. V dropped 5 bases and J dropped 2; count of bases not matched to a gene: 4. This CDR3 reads CASRSGTGAYNSPLYF. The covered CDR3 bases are TGTGCCAGCAGATCCGGGACAGGGGCCTATAATTCGCCC.

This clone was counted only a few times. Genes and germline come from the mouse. CDR3 bases read: TGTGCCAGCAGTCAACATTCCTATAATTCGCCC. As protein: CASSQHSYNSP. In full, the CDR3 reads CASSQHSYNSPLYF. This rearrangement joins TRBV13-1 to TRBJ1-6; D call uncertain. The CDR3 is cut off 3 residues early in the read; its end comes from the germline J gene. TRBJ1-6 is labeled an ORF, and its function is uncertain. V lost 4 bases to trimming and J lost 0 bases, with 5 bases between them. Looked up from germline, CDR1 is NSHNY and CDR2 is SYGAGN. This CDR3 is built from 14 residues.

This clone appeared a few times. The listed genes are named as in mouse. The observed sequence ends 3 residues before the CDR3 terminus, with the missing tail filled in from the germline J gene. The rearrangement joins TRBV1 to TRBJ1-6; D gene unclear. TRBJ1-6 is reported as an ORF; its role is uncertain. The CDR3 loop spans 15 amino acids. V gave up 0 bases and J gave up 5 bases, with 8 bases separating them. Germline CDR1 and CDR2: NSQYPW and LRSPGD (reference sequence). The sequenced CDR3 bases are TGCACCTGCAGTGCAGATTACCAGAATAATTCGCCC. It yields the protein CTCSADYQNNSP. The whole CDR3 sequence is CTCSADYQNNSPLYF.

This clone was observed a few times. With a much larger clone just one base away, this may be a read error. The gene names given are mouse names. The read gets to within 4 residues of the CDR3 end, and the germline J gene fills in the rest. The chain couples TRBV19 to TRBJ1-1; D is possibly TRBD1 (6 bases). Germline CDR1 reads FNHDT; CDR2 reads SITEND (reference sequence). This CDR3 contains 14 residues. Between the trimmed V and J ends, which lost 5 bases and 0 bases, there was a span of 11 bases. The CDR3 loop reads CASSAGTTNTEVFF. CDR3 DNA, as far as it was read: TGTGCCAGCAGCGCCGGGACAACAAACACA.

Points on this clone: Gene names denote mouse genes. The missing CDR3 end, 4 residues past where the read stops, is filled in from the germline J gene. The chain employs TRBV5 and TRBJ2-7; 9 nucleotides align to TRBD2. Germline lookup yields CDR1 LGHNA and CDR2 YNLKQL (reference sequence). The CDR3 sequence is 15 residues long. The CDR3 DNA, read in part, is TGTGCCAGCAGCCAAGATCTGGCTGGGGGGGAT. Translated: CASSQDLAGGD. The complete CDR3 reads CASSQDLAGGDEQYF.

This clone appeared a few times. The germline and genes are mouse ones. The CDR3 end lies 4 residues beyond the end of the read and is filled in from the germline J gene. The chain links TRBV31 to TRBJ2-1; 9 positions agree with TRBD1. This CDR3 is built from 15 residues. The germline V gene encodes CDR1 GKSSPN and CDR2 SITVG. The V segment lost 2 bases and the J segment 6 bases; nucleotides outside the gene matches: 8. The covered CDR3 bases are TGTGCCTGGAGTACTCCCGGGACAGGGTCTGCT. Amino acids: CAWSTPGTGSA. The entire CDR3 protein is CAWSTPGTGSAEQFF.

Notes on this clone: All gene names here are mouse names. The CDR3 loop reads CTCSAALNQDTQYF. CDR3 bases read: TGCACCTGCAGTGCAGCGCTGAACCAAGAC. V usage is TRBV1 and J usage is TRBJ2-5; unclear D gene. The CDR3 end lies 4 residues beyond the end of the read and is filled in from the germline J gene. The length of the CDR3 is 14 residues. The germline V gene encodes CDR1 NSQYPW and CDR2 LRSPGD (reference sequence). The V end was cut by 1 base, the J end by 0 bases, with 5 bases between.

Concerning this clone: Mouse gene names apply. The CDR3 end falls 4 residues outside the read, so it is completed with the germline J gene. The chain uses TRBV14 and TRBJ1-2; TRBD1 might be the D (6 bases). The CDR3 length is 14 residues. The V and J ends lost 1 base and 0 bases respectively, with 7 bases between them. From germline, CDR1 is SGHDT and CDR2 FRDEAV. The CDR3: CASSFGGPNSDYTF. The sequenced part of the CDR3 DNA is TGTGCCAGCAGTTTCGGGGGGCCAAACTCC.

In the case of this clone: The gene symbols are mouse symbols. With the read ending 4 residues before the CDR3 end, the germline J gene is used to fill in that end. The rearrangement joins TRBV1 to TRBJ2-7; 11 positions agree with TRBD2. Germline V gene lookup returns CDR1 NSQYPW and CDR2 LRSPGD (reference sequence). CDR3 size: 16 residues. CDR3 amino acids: CTCSAARDWGTDEQYF. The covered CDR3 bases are TGCACCTGCAGTGCAGCCCGGGACTGGGGGACAGAT.

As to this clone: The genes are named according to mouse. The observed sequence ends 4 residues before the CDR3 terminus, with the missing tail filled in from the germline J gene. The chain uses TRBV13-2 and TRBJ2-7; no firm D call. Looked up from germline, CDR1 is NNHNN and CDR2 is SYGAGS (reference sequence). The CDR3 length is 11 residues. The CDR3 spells CASGVTYEQYF. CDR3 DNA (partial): TGTGCCAGCGGTGTGACATAT.

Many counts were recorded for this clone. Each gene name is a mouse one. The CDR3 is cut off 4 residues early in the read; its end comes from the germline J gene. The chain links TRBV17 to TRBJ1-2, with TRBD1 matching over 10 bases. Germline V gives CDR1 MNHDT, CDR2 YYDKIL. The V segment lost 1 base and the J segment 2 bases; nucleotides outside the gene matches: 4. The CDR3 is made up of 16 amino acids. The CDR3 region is CASSRAPGQGNSDYTF. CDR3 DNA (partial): TGTGCTAGCAGTAGAGCCCCGGGACAGGGGAACTCC.

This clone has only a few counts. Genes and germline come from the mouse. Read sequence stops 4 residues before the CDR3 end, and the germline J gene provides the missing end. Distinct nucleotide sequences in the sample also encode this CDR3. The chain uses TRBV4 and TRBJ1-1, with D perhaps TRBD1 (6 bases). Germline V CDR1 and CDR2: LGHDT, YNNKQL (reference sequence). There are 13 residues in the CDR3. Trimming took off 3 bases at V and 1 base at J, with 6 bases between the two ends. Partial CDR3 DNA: TGTGCCAGCAGCTACAGGGGAAACACA. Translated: CASSYRGNT. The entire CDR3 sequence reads CASSYRGNTEVFF. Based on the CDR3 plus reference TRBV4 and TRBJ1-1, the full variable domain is ETAVFQTPNYHVTQVGNEVSFNCKQTLGHDTMYWYKQDSKKLLKIMFSYNNKQLIVNETVPRRFSPQSSDKAHLNLRIKSVEPEDSAVYLCASSYRGNTEVFFGKGTRLTVV.

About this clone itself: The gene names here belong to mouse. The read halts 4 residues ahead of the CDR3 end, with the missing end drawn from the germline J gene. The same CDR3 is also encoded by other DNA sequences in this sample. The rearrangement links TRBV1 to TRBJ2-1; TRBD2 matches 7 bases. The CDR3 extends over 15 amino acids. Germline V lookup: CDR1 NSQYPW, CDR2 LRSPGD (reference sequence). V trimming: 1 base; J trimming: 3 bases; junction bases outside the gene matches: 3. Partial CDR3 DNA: TGCACCTGCAGTGCAGTCCGGGGGGGCTATGCT. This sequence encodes CTCSAVRGGYA. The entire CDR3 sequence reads CTCSAVRGGYAEQFF.